The clone carrying this T cell receptor beta chain came up a few times. Its antigen is still unknown. Treatment meaning: roughly ten-day PBMC culture with coronavirus spike peptide pools or control peptides (ViraFEST assay). About 1.8 million PBMCs per well were cultured with 8.5 to 10 IU/ml IL-2 and 7.5 to 10 ug/ml peptide pools. These data are taken from a study of vaccination and CD4 T cells after COVID-19. At the level of the study: The stimulating agents, overlapping spike peptides, came from SARS-CoV-2, HCoV-NL63, HCoV-OC43 and HCoV-229E.

An Oncomine TCR Beta short-read assay was used to sequence the DNA from cultured CD4+ T cells. TCRdb processed the PCR reads anew with MiXCR; each CDR3 protein has one entry. The sample carries 15,000 to 20,000 distinct CDR3 sequences, 45% recorded once. Germline lookup yields CDR1 KGHDR and CDR2 SFDVKD. J lost 6 bases, V lost 7 bases, and 12 bases had no gene match. The CDR3 has 17 residues. The TCR comes from a human donor who received a COVID-19 vaccine. The V call is TRBV24-1, the J call TRBJ1-5, with 12 bases matching TRBD1. Sequenced material: CD4+ T cells from blood, cultured in vitro, taken before SARS-CoV-2 vaccination. The CDR3 bases are TGTGCCACCAGCGCCGGGACAGGGGGCAGAGGAGGTCAGCCCCAGCATTTT. It translates to CATSAGTGGRGGQPQHF.